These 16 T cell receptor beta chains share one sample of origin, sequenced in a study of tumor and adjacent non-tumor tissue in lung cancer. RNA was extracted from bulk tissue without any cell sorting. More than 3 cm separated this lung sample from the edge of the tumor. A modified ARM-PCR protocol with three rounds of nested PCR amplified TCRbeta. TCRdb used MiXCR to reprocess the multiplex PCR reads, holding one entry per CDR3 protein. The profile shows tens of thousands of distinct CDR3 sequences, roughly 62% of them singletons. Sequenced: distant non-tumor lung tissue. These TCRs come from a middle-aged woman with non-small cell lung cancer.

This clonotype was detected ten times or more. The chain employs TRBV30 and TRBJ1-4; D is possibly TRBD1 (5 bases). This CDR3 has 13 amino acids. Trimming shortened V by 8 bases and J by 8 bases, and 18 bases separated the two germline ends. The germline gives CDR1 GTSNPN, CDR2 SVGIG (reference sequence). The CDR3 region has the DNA TGTGCCCTTCAACCAGGGAGAGGAGAAAAACTGTTTTTT. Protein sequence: CALQPGRGEKLFF.

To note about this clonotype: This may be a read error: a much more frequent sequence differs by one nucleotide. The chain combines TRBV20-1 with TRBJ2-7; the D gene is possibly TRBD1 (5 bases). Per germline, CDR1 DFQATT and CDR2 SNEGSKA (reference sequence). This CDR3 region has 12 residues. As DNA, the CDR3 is TGCAGTGCTAGTGTGCAGGGTTCTACCGAGTGCTTC. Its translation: CSASVQGSTECF.

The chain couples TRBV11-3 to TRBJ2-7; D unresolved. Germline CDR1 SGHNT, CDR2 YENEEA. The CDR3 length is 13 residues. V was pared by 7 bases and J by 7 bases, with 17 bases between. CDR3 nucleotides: TGTGCCAGCAACTTCGCGATGGGGTCTGAGCAGTACTTC. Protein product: CASNFAMGSEQYF.

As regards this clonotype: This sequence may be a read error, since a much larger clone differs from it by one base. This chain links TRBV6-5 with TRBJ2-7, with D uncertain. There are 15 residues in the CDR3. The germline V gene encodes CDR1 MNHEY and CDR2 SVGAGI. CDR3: CASNYSPWGSYEQYF. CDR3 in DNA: TGTGCCAGCAATTACTCTCCGTGGGGCTCCTACGAGCAGTACTTC.

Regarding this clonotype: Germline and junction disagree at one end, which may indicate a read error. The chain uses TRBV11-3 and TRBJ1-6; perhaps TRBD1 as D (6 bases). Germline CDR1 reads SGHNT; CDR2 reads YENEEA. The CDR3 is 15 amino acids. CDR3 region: CVSSPQGPSYSPLRF. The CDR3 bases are TGTGTCAGCAGCCCACAGGGTCCTTCTTATTCACCCCTCCGCTTT.

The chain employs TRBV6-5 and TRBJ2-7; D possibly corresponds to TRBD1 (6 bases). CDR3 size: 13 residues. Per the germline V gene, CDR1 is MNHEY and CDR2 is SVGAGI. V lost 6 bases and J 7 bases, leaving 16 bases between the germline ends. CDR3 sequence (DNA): TGTGCCAGCAGACTAGGACAGACGGGGGAGCAGTACTTC. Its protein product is CASRLGQTGEQYF.

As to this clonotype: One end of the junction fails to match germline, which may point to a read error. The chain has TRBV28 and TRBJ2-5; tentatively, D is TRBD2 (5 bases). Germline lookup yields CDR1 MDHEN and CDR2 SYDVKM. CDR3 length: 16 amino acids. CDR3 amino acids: CASNSGLGVDPETQYF. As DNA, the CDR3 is TGCGCCAGCAATTCCGGCCTGGGAGTGGACCCAGAGACCCAGTACTTC.

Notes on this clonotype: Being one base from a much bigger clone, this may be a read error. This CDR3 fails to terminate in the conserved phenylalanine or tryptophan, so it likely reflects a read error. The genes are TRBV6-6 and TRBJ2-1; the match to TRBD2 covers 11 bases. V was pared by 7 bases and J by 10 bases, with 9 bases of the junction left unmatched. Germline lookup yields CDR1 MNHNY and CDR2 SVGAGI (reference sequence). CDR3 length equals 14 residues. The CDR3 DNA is TGTGCCAGCAACGTAGCGGGGGGGCGGTTCGAGCAGTTCTCC. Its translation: CASNVAGGRFEQFS.

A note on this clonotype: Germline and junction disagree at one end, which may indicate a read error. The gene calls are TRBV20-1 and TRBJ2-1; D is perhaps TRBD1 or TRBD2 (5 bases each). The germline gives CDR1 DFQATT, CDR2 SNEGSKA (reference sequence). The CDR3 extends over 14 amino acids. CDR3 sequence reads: CSALRTLSDNEEFF. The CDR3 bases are TGCAGTGCCTTACGGACTCTATCGGACAATGAGGAGTTCTTC.

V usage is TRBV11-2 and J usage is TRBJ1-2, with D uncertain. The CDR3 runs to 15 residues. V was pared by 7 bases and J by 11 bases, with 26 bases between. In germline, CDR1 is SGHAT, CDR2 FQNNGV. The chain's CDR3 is CASNRPFGEADGYTF. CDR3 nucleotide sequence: TGTGCCAGCAATCGGCCTTTTGGGGAGGCTGACGGGTACACCTTC.

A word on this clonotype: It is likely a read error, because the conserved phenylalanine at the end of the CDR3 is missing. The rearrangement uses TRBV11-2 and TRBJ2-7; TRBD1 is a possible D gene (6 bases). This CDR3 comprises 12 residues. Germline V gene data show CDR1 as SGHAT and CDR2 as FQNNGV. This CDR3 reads CANSLTGYVQYL. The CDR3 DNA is TGTGCCAACAGCTTAACAGGGTACGTGCAGTACTTA.

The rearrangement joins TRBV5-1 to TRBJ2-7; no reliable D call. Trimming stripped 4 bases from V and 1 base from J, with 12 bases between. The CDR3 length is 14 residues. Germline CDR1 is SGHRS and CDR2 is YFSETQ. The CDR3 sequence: CASSLRGASYEQYF. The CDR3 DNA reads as TGCGCCAGCAGCCTCCGCGGAGCGTCCTACGAGCAGTACTTC.

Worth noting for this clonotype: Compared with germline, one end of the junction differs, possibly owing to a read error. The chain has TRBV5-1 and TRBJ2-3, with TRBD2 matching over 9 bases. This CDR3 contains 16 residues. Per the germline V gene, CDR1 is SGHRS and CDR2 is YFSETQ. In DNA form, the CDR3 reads TGCGCCAGCAGCTGGCGGGGGGGCTTCGCCACAGATATGCAGTATTTT. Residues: CASSWRGGFATDMQYF.

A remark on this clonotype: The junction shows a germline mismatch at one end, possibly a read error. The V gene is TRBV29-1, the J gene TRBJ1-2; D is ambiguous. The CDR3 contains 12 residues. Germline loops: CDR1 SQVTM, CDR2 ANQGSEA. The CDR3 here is CSALDGSYDYTF. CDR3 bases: TGCAGCGCCCTGGACGGCTCGTATGACTACACCTTC.

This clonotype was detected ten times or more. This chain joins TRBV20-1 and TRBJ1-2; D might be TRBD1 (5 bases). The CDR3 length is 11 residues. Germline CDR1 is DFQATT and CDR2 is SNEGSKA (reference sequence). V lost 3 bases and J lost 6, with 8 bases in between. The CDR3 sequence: CSASAGHGYTF. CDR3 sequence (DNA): TGCAGTGCTAGCGCAGGGCATGGCTACACCTTC.

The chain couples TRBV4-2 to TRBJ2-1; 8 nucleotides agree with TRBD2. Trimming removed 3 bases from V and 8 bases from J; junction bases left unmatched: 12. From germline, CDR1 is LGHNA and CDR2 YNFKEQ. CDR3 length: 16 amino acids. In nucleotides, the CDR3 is TGTGCCAGCAGCCATGATAACGGGAGGGGGTACGATGAGCAGTTCTTC. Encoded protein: CASSHDNGRGYDEQFF.